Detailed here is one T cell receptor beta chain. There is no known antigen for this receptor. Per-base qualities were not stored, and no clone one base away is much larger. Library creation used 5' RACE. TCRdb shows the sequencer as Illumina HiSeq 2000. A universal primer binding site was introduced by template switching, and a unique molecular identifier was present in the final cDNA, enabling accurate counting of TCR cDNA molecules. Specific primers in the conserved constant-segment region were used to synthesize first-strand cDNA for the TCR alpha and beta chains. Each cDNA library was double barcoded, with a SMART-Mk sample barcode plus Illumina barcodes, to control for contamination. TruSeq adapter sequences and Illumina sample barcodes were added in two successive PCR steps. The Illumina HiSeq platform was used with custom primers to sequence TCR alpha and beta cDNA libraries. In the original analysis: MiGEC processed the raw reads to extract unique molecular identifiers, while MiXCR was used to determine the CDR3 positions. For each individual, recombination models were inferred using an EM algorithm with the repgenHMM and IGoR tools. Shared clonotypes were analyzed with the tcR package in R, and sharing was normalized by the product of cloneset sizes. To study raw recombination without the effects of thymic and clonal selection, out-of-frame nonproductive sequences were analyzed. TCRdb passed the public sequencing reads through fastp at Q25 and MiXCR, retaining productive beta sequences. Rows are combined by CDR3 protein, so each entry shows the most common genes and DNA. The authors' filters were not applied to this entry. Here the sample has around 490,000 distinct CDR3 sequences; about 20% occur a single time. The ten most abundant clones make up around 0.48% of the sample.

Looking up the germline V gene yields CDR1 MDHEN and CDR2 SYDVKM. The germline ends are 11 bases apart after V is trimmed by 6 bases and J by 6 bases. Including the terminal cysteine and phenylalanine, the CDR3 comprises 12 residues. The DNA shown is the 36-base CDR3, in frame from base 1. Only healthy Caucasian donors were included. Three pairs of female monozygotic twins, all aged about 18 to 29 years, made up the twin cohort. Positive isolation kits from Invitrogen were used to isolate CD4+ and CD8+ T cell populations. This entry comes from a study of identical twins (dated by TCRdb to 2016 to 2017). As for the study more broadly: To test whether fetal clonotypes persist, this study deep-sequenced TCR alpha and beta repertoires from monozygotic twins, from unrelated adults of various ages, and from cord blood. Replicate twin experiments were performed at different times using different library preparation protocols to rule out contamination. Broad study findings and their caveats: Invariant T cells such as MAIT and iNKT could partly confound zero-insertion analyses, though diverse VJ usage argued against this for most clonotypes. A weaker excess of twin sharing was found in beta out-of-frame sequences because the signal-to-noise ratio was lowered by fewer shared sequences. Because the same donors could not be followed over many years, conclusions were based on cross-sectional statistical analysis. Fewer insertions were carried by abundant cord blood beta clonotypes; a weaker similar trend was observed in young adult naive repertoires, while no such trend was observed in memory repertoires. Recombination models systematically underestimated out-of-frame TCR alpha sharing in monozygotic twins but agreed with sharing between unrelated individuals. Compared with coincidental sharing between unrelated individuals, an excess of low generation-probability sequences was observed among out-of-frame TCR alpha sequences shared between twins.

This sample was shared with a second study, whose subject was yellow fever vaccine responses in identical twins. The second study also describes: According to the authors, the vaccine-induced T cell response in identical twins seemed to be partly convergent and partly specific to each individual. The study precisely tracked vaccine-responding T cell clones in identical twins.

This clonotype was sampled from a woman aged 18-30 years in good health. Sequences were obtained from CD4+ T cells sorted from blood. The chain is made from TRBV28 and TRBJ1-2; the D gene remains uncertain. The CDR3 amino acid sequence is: CASRGRKNGYTF. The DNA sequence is TGTGCCAGCAGGGGAAGGAAGAATGGCTACACCTTC.